Listed below are T cell receptor beta chains from one sample, sequenced in a study of T cell responses to AZD1222 COVID-19 vaccine. Sequencing used immunoSEQ multiplex PCR; TCRdb keeps in-frame clones, though not all of them. The table has approximately 77,000 clones, around 90% seen once. The material sequenced was peripheral blood, taken 28 days after the second AZD1222 dose. The receptor set was obtained from an adult who received the AZD1222 COVID-19 vaccine. CDR3s include the opening cysteine and the closing phenylalanine or tryptophan. A D gene is named only where the DNA matches it firmly. Some rows have no size entry. The others give once, few or many, or a class for an expanded clone.

J gene | D gene | V gene | clone size | CDR3 length | CDR3 DNA | CDR3 protein
TRBJ1-1 | . | TRBV5-1 | . | 13 | TGCGCCAGCAGCTTGAGGGGTGGGTCTGAAGCTTTCTTT | CASSLRGGSEAFF
TRBJ2-2 | . | TRBV12-3/TRBV12-4 | . | 13 | TGTGCCAGCAGTCTAATCACCGTGGGGGAGCTGTTTTTT | CASSLITVGELFF
TRBJ2-2 | TRBD2 | TRBV14 | few | 18 | TGTGCCAGCAGCCAAGAAGTAGCGGGAGCTCCTATCCCCGGGGAGCTGTTTTTT | CASSQEVAGAPIPGELFF
TRBJ2-7 | TRBD2 | TRBV30 | . | 14 | TGTGCCGGGAAGCGGCGGGAGAGCTCCTACGAGCAGTACTTC | CAGKRRESSYEQYF
TRBJ2-5 | . | TRBV20-1 | . | 14 | TGCAGTGCTAGTCTCCAGGGAAGGTATGAGACCCAGTACTTC | CSASLQGRYETQYF
TRBJ1-2 | . | TRBV5-4 | . | 13 | TGTGCCAGCAGCTTGGGAGGGGACTATGGCTACACCTTC | CASSLGGDYGYTF
TRBJ1-1 | . | TRBV5-1 | . | 14 | TGCGCCAGTTCAGCAAAGGGGATGAACACTGAAGCTTTCTTT | CASSAKGMNTEAFF
TRBJ2-3 | . | TRBV19 | . | 14 | TGTGCCAGTAGTCCCCAGCCTAGCACAGATACGCAGTATTTT | CASSPQPSTDTQYF
TRBJ1-1 | . | TRBV27 | . | 13 | TGTGCCAGCAGTCGAGAGAGGAACACTGAAGCTTTCTTT | CASSRERNTEAFF
TRBJ2-3 | TRBD2 | TRBV3-1/TRBV3-2 | . | 16 | TGTGCCAGCAGCCGGGGACTAGCGGGGATCACAGATACGCAGTATTTT | CASSRGLAGITDTQYF
TRBJ2-3 | . | TRBV6-4 | . | 15 | TGTGCCAGCAGTGACTCTGGACTCCCCACAGATACGCAGTATTTT | CASSDSGLPTDTQYF
TRBJ2-7 | . | TRBV3-1/TRBV3-2 | . | 15 | TGTGCCAGCAGCCCAGGGGCGGGACCCTCCTACGAGCAGTACTTC | CASSPGAGPSYEQYF
TRBJ2-7 | TRBD1 | TRBV6-5 | . | 14 | TGTGCCAGCAGTCGGGGACAGGCCTCCTACGAGCAGTACTTC | CASSRGQASYEQYF
TRBJ2-7 | . | TRBV29-1 | . | 13 | TGCAGCGTTGAAGGTGGCACCTCCTACGAGCAGTACTTC | CSVEGGTSYEQYF
TRBJ2-4 | . | TRBV27 | . | 13 | TGTGCCAGCAGTTTCTTACAGGGCCAGATTCAGTACTTC | CASSFLQGQIQYF
TRBJ1-6 | . | TRBV7-2 | . | 16 | TGTGCCAGCAGCATCAGGGGAACAAGCGGTAATTCACCCCTCCACTTT | CASSIRGTSGNSPLHF
TRBJ1-2 | . | TRBV7-9 | once | 11 | TGTGCCAGCAGCTTAGGGGGAGGCTACACCTTC | CASSLGGGYTF
TRBJ1-4 | . | TRBV2 | . | 14 | TGTGCCAGCAGTGAATCGCGGACGGGAGAAAAACTGTTTTTT | CASSESRTGEKLFF
TRBJ1-6 | . | TRBV4-1 | . | 18 | TGCGCCAGCAGCCAGGGACGGCATCAGAGCTCCTATAATTCACCCCTCCACTTT | CASSQGRHQSSYNSPLHF
TRBJ2-1 | . | TRBV5-4 | . | 14 | TGTGCCAGCAGCTTGCCAGGGCCCTACAATGAGCAGTTCTTC | CASSLPGPYNEQFF
TRBJ2-7 | . | TRBV9 | . | 15 | TGTGCCAGCAGCGTAGGTAGTGAACCCCCCTACGAGCAGTACTTC | CASSVGSEPPYEQYF
TRBJ1-1 | . | TRBV6-2/TRBV6-3 | . | 12 | TGTGCCAGCAGTTACTCGTGGACTGAAGCTTTCTTT | CASSYSWTEAFF
TRBJ2-1 | . | TRBV11-3 | . | 16 | TGTGCCAGCAGCTTAGATGCAACAGGGTTTGGCAATGAGCAGTTCTTC | CASSLDATGFGNEQFF
TRBJ2-7 | TRBD1 | TRBV15 | . | 13 | TGTGCCACCAGCACCTACAGGGGATACGAGCAGTACTTC | CATSTYRGYEQYF
TRBJ2-1 | . | TRBV5-6 | . | 14 | TGTGCCAGCAGCTTGGACCACAACTACAATGAGCAGTTCTTC | CASSLDHNYNEQFF
TRBJ1-6 | . | TRBV14 | . | 15 | TGTGCCAGCAGCCAGGGGACACCGGGTGTCTCACCCCTCCACTTT | CASSQGTPGVSPLHF
TRBJ1-1 | . | TRBV7-9 | . | 14 | TGTGCCAGCAGCTTAGTTGGTCTGGCTTGGGGAGCTTTCTTT | CASSLVGLAWGAFF
TRBJ2-7 | . | TRBV6-5 | . | 12 | TGTGCCAGCAGCTTCTCGAGGTACGAGCAGTACTTC | CASSFSRYEQYF
TRBJ1-6 | . | TRBV15 | . | 15 | TGTGCCACCAGCAGGGCTAAGACAGATAATTCACCCCTCCACTTT | CATSRAKTDNSPLHF
TRBJ1-6 | . | TRBV11-2 | . | 14 | TGTGCCAGCAGGGACTTCATACAGAATTCACCCCTCCACTTT | CASRDFIQNSPLHF
TRBJ2-1 | . | TRBV15 | . | 13 | TGTGCCACCAGCATCGCTCGGGCGGTTGAGCAGTTCTTC | CATSIARAVEQFF